A single sample gave rise to the 13 T cell receptor beta chains below, sequenced in a study of T cell repertoires in cytomegalovirus infection. No antigens are known for them. MiXCR was run by TCRdb on the reads, yielding one entry per CDR3 protein. The sample gives around 99,000 distinct CDR3 sequences, around 28% of which show up once; around 80% is in the top ten. The material sequenced was CD8+ T cells from cultured PBMCs, taken from culture after CMV antigen stimulation. These receptor sequences come from a human donor in good health (CMV status not recorded). Some clones in this sample may be carry-over from other donors' samples.

The chain is built from TRBV7-9 and TRBJ2-7; 9 bases are a match to TRBD1. After removal of 3 bases from V and 5 bases from J, the junction contained 8 bases not matched to a gene. There are 15 residues in the CDR3. CDR1 and CDR2 (germline): SEHNR, FQNEAQ (reference sequence). This CDR3 reads CASSFWIQGADEQYF. The CDR3, as DNA: TGTGCCAGCAGCTTTTGGATACAGGGGGCGGACGAGCAGTACTTC.

This clonotype was seen only a few times. The gene calls are TRBV11-2 and TRBJ2-2; TRBD1 aligns across 11 bases. V was pared by 3 bases and J by 7 bases, with 4 bases of the junction left unmatched. Germline values: CDR1 SGHAT, CDR2 FQNNGV. The CDR3 sequence is 15 residues long. CDR3: CASSLDRGLGGELFF. CDR3 DNA sequence: TGTGCCAGCAGCTTGGACAGGGGGCTCGGCGGGGAGCTGTTTTTT.

The chain uses TRBV29-1 and TRBJ2-3, with D unresolved. The CDR3 length is 16 residues. V was clipped by 0 bases and J by 4 bases, with 17 bases between them. Per the germline V gene, CDR1 is SQVTM and CDR2 is ANQGSEA. The CDR3 region has the DNA TGCAGCGTTGAAGATCTGTACAGCCACTGGGCAGATACGCAGTATTTT. Translation: CSVEDLYSHWADTQYF.

The DNA of the CDR3 is TGTGCCAGTAGTATAGGGGGGTCCTACAATGAGCAGTTCTTC. It yields the protein CASSIGGSYNEQFF. The chain uses TRBV19 and TRBJ2-1; D is possibly TRBD1 or TRBD2 (5 bases each). Germline CDR1 and CDR2: LNHDA and SQIVND (reference sequence). CDR3 size: 14 residues. V lost 1 base to trimming and J lost 1 base, with 5 bases between them. The variable domain in full, completed from reference TRBV19 and TRBJ2-1, reads DGGITQSPKYLFRKEGQNVTLSCEQNLNHDAMYWYRQDPGQGLRLIYYSQIVNDFQKGDIAEGYSVSREKKESFPLTVTSAQKNPTAFYLCASSIGGSYNEQFFGPGTRLTVL.

Comments on this clonotype: Germline and junction disagree at one end, which may indicate a read error. The J gene is TRBJ2-7, the V gene TRBV6-8, with TRBD1 matching over 7 bases. Germline-derived CDR1 and CDR2 are MNHGY and SAAAGT. The CDR3 sequence is 17 residues long. The CDR3 loop is CVSSYSDRPRGQYEQYF. CDR3 bases: TGTGTCAGCAGTTACTCAGATCGTCCAAGGGGACAGTACGAGCAGTACTTC.

The J gene is TRBJ2-1, the V gene TRBV10-3, with 13 positions matching TRBD2. In germline, CDR1 is ENHRY, CDR2 SYGVKD. The trim removed 2 bases at V and 4 bases at J, leaving 11 bases unmatched. The CDR3 contains 19 residues. The CDR3 loop is CAISEPGLAGPSGYNEQFF. The CDR3 DNA is TGTGCCATCAGTGAGCCGGGACTAGCGGGACCCTCAGGGTACAATGAGCAGTTCTTC.

This chain uses TRBV18 with TRBJ2-7; possibly TRBD1 for D (6 bases). Trimming took 3 bases from V and 2 from J, leaving 23 bases between them. Per the germline V gene, CDR1 is KGHSH and CDR2 is LQKENI. The CDR3 is 18 amino acids. This CDR3 is CASSPSLWDNNWPYEQYF. CDR3 coding DNA: TGTGCCAGCTCACCGTCCTTGTGGGACAACAATTGGCCCTACGAGCAGTACTTC.

This clonotype occurred a few times. The chain employs TRBV2 and TRBJ2-7, with 7 positions matching TRBD1. The CDR3 is 12 amino acids. After removal of 7 bases from V and 5 bases from J, the junction contained 5 bases not matched to a gene. CDR1 SNHLY and CDR2 FYNNEI come from the germline V gene. CDR3 bases: TGTGCCAGCATCAGTACAGGGGACGAGCAGTACTTC. It encodes CASISTGDEQYF.

The genes are TRBV30 and TRBJ1-1; the D is unclear. Germline lookup yields CDR1 GTSNPN and CDR2 SVGIG (reference sequence). The CDR3 length is 15 residues. Trimming took 2 bases from V and 0 from J, leaving 13 bases between them. The CDR3 here is CAWSPENTLNTEAFF. DNA of the CDR3: TGTGCCTGGAGTCCCGAGAATACTTTGAACACTGAAGCTTTCTTT.

The sample holds a few counts of this clonotype. The chain carries TRBV2 and TRBJ1-2; TRBD1 agrees at 8 bases. V was pared by 3 bases and J by 8 bases, with 8 bases of the junction left unmatched. Germline values: CDR1 SNHLY, CDR2 FYNNEI. This CDR3 contains 14 residues. CDR3 bases: TGTGCCAGCAGTGAGGGCCAGGGGGCTTTGGGCTACACCTTC. The encoded protein is CASSEGQGALGYTF.

The table lists this clonotype with many counts. Here the CDR3 DNA reads TGTGCCAGCAGTTTAACGGGCGGGAACACTGAAGCTTTCTTT. This codes for CASSLTGGNTEAFF. The chain has TRBV28 and TRBJ1-1, with D uncertain. Trimming stripped 2 bases from V and 1 base from J, with 8 bases between. Germline loops: CDR1 MDHEN, CDR2 SYDVKM. The CDR3 extends over 14 amino acids.

This clonotype was seen only once. A much more abundant neighbour one base away suggests this may be a read error. The V and J genes are TRBV6-2 or TRBV6-3 and TRBJ1-1; TRBD1 might be the D (6 bases). Germline lookup yields CDR1 MNHEY and CDR2 SVGEGT. CDR3 size: 14 residues. V lost 3 bases to trimming and J lost 2 bases, with 10 bases between them. CDR3 sequence: CASSYQGTNTEAFF. The CDR3 nucleotides read TGTGCCAGCAGTTATCAGGGGACCAACACTGAAGCTTTCTTT.

The chain links TRBV28 to TRBJ2-7; TRBD1 matches at 9 bases. Trimming took 7 bases from V and 4 from J; bases not matched to a gene: 11. The CDR3 sequence is 15 residues long. The germline V gene encodes CDR1 MDHEN and CDR2 SYDVKM. CDR3 DNA sequence: TGTGCCAGCACCGTTCGACAGGGGGGACGATACGAGCAGTACTTC. Translating gives CASTVRQGGRYEQYF.